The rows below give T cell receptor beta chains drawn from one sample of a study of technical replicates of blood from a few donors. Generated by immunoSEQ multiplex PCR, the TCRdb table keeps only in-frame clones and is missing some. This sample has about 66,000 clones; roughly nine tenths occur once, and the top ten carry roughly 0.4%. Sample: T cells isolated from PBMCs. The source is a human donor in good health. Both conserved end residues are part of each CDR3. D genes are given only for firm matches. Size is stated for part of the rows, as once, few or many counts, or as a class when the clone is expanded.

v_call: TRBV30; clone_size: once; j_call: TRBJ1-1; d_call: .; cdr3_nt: TGTGCCTGGAGTGAGTTTCAGTTCATGAACACTGAAGCTTTCTTT; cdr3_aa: CAWSEFQFMNTEAFF
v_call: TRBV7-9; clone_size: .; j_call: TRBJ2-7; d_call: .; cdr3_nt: TGTGCCAGCAGCCAAGGGGCAGGGGACGAGCAGTACTTC; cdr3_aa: CASSQGAGDEQYF
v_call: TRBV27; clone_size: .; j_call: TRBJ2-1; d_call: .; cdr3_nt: TGTGCCAGCAGTTTAGACTTTAAAAATGAGCAGTTCTTC; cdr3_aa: CASSLDFKNEQFF
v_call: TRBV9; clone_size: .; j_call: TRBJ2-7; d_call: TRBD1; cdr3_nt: TGTGCCAGCAGTGGGACAGCTTCCGAGCAGTACTTC; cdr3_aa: CASSGTASEQYF
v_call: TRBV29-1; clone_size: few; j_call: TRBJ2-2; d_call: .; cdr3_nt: TGCAGCGTTGATCTACAGGGAAATGCCGGGGAGCTGTTTTTT; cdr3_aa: CSVDLQGNAGELFF
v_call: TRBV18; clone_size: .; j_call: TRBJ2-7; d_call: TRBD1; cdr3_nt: TGTGCCAGCTCGCCGCCGGGACAGGGCGACGAGCAGTACTTC; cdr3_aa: CASSPPGQGDEQYF
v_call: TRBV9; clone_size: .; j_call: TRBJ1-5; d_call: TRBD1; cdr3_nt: TGTGCCAGCAGCGTAGGCACAGGGGGAAGAAATCAGCCCCAGCATTTT; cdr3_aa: CASSVGTGGRNQPQHF
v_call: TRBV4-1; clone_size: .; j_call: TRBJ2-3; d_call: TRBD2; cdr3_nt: TGCGCCAGCAGCCACCTGGGGACTAGCGGGAGTGGGGATACGCAGTATTTT; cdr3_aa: CASSHLGTSGSGDTQYF
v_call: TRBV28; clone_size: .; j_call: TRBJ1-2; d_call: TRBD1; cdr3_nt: TGTGCCAGCACCCCCTGGGGTAGGACGGGACAGGGGAATTGGGGCTACACCTTC; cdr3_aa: CASTPWGRTGQGNWGYTF
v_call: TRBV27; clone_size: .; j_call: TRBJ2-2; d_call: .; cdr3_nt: TGTGCCAGCAGTTTTTCCAGGAACACCGGGGAGCTGTTTTTT; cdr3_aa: CASSFSRNTGELFF
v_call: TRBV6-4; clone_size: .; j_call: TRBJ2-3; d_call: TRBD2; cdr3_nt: TGTGCCAGCAGTAGCGCGGGAGGTTTCGGAGATACGCAGTATTTT; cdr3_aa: CASSSAGGFGDTQYF
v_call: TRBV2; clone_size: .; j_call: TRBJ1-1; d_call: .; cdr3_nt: TGTGCCAGCAGAGGGCAGGGCTCCACTGAAGCTTTCTTT; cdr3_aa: CASRGQGSTEAFF
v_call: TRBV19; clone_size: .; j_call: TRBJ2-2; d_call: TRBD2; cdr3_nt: TGTGCCAGTAGTCCCGAAGGAGAGCGGGAGACCACCGGGGAGCTGTTTTTT; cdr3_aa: CASSPEGERETTGELFF
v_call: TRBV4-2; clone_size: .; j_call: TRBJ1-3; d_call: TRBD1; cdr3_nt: TGTGCCAGCAGCCAAGATCGGGACAGGGGGTATAGAAACACCATATATTTT; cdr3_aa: CASSQDRDRGYRNTIYF
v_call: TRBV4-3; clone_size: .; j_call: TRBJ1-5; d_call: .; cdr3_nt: TGCGCCAGCAGCCCAGTGGGCAGGGGTAGTCAGCCCCAGCATTTT; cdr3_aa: CASSPVGRGSQPQHF
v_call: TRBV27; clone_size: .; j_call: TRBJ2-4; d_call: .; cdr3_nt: TGTGCCAGCAGTTTACGAGGAGAGGCCGTTCAGTACTTC; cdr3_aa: CASSLRGEAVQYF
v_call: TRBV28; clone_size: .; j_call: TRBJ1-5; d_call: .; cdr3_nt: TGTGCCAGCAGTTTAGGGCTTCAGCCCCAGCATTTT; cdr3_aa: CASSLGLQPQHF
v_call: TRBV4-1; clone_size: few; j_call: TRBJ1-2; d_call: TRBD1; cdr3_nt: TGCGCCAGCAGCCAGGACCCGGACAGGGTCAGATACACCTTC; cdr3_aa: CASSQDPDRVRYTF
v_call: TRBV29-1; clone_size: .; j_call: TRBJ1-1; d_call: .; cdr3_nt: TGCAGCGTTAAGGCTTTCGGACAGACGAACACTGAAGCTTTCTTT; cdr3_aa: CSVKAFGQTNTEAFF
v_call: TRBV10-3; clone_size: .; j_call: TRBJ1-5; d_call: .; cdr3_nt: TGTGCCATCAGCCGGAGCCGGGAAGTCAATCAGCCCCAGCATTTT; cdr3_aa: CAISRSREVNQPQHF
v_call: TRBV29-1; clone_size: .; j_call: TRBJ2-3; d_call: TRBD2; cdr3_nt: TGCAGCGTTGAGGTCGCGGGAGGCTCAGATACGCAGTATTTT; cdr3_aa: CSVEVAGGSDTQYF
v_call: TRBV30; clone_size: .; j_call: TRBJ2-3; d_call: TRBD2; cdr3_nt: TGTGCCCTCCTAGCGGGAGGGGTAGATACGCAGTATTTT; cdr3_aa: CALLAGGVDTQYF